This T cell receptor beta chain stems from a study of shared clonotypes between healthy human individuals. Overall study context: Two female and three male donors aged 18 to 49 were enrolled. Per donor, CD8 memory used one plate, CD8 naive used two, CD4 memory used three and CD4 naive used three.

In the naive CD8 group, cells lacked CD45RO and were positively selected for CCR7, so terminally differentiated effector memory CD45RA+ cells were left out. Study results and limitations: Inspection by rarefaction showed sorted-subset sequencing to be incomplete despite large depth.

Concerning this clone: Its specificity is not known.

As handled by the study authors: In the immunoSEQ data, sequences were junction-only and lacked quality scores, so filtering differed. The table came from immunoSEQ multiplex PCR; TCRdb's copy has only in-frame clones and leaves some out. The V and J calls and clone size were taken over from that table, and D and trimming were inferred from the DNA. Seen here are about 2.1 million clones, around 95% observed once, and the top ten hold more than 1.5%. What was sequenced was naive CD8+ T cells from PBMCs. The clonotype originates from a man aged 18-30 years in good health. Some clones in this sample may be carry-over from other donors' samples.

CDR3 nucleotides: TGTGCCAGCAGTTTAATTTGGGACAGCACCAATCAGCCCCAGCATTTT. This gives the protein CASSLIWDSTNQPQHF. The chain joins TRBV27 to TRBJ1-5; 7 bases match TRBD1. Germline values: CDR1 MNHEY, CDR2 SMNVEV (reference sequence). This CDR3 spans 16 amino acids. The V gene end was trimmed by 2 bases and the J gene end by 3 bases; junction bases not matched to a gene: 7.